This T cell receptor beta chain appears in the sequencing data of a study of T cells in Graves' hyperthyroidism and ophthalmopathy. These patients, aged 18 to 65, had recently diagnosed hyperthyroidism lasting under 2 months. Amplification yielded TCR beta CDR3 regions, with RNA transcripts as the source. The HTBI primer set served for first-round RT-PCR of the TCR CDR3. TCRdb itself ran the multiplex PCR reads through MiXCR, one entry per CDR3 protein. The table shows some 350,000 distinct CDR3 sequences, with 15% to 20% occurring only once. The germline V and J ends were trimmed by 3 bases and 8 bases, with 13 bases remaining between them. Germline values: CDR1 SGHDN, CDR2 FVKESK. This CDR3 has 13 residues.

This receptor was identified in a woman between 18 and 29 years old with Graves' hyperthyroidism. The specimen was blood. This chain links TRBV14 with TRBJ1-2; weak D call: TRBD1 (5 bases). The CDR3 spells CASSHVRASGYTF. Here the CDR3 DNA reads TGTGCCAGCAGCCACGTCAGGGCGTCCGGCTACACCTTC.